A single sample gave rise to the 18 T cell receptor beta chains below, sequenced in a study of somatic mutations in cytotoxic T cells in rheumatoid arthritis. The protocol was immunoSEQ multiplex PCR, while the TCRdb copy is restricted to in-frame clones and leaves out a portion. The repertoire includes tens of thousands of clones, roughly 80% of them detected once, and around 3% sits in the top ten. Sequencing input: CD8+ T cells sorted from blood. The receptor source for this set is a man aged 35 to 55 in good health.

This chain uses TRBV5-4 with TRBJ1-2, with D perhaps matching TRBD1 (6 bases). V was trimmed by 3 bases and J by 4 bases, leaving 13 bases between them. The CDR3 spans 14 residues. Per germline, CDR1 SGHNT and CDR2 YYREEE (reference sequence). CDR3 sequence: CASSSEGTLYGYTF. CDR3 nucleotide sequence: TGTGCCAGCAGCTCCGAGGGGACACTCTATGGCTACACCTTC.

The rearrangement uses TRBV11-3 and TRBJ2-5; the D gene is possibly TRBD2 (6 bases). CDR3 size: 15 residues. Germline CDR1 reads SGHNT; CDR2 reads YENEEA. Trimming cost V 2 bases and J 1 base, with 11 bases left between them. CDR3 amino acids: CASSLRSSGQETQYF. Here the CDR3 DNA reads TGTGCCAGCAGCTTACGAAGTAGCGGCCAAGAGACCCAGTACTTC.

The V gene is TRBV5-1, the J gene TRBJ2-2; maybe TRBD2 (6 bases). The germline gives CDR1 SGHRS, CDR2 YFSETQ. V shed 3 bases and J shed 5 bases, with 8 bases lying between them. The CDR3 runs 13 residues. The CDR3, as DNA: TGCGCCAGCAGCTCCCGGGGGACCGGGGAGCTGTTTTTT. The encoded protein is CASSSRGTGELFF.

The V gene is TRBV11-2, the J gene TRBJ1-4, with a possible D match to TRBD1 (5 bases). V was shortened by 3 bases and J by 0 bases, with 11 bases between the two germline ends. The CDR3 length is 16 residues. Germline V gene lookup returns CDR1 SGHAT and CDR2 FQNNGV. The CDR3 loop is CASSFTGHATNEKLFF. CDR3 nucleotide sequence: TGTGCCAGCAGCTTTACAGGCCATGCAACTAATGAAAAACTGTTTTTT.

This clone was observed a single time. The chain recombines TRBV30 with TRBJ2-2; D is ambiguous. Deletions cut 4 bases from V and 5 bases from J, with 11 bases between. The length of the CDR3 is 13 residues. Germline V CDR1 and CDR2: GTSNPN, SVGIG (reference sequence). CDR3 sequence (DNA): TGTGCCTGGACTCAGGCTGTAACCGGGGAGCTGTTTTTT. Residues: CAWTQAVTGELFF.

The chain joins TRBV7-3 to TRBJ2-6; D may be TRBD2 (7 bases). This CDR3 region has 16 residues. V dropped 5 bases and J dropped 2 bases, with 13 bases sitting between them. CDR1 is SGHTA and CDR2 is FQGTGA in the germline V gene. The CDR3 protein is CASSPGEGAGANVLTF. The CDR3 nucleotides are TGTGCCAGCAGCCCCGGGGAGGGGGCTGGGGCCAACGTCCTGACTTTC.

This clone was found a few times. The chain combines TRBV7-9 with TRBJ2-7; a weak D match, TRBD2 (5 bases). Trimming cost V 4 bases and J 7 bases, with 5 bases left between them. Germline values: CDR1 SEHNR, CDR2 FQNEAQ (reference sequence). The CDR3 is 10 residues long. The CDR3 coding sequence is TGTGCCAGCAGCTCGGGGGAGCAGTACTTC. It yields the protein CASSSGEQYF.

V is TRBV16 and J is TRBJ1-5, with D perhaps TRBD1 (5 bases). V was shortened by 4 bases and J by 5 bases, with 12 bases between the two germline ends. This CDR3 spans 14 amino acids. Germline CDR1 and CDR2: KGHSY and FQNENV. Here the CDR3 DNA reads TGTGCCAGCAGCCCGCTCCGGGGGGATCAGCCCCAGCATTTT. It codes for CASSPLRGDQPQHF.

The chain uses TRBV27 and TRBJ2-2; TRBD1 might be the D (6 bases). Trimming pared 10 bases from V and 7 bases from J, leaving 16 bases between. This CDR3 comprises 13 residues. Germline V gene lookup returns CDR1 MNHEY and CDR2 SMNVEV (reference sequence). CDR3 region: CATYYRVIGELFF. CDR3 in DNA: TGTGCCACTTACTACAGGGTCATCGGGGAGCTGTTTTTT.

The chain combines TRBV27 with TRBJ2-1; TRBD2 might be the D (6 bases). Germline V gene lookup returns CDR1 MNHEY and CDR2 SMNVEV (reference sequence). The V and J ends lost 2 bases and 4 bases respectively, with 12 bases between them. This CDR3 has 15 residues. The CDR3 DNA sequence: TGTGCCAGCAGTTTAGACGGGAGTATTTACAATGAGCAGTTCTTC. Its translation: CASSLDGSIYNEQFF.

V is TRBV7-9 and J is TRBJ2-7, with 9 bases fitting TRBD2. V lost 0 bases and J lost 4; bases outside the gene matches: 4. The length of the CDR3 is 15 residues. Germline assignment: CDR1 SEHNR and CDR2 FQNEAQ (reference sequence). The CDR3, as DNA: TGTGCCAGCAGCTTAGCCGGGACTAGCATGTACGAGCAGTACTTC. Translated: CASSLAGTSMYEQYF.

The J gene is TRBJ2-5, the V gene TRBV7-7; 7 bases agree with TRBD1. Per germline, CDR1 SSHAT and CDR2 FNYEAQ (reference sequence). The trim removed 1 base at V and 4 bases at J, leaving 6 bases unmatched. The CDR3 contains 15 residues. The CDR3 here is CASSLGGQRGETQYF. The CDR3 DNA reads TGTGCCAGCAGCTTAGGGGGACAGCGTGGAGAGACCCAGTACTTC.

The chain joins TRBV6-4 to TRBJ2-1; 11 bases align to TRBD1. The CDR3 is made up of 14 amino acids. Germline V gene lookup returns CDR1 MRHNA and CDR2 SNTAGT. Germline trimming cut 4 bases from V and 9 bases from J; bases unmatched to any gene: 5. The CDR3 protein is CASSVGQGVAEQFF. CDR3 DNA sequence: TGTGCCAGCAGTGTGGGACAGGGGGTCGCTGAGCAGTTCTTC.

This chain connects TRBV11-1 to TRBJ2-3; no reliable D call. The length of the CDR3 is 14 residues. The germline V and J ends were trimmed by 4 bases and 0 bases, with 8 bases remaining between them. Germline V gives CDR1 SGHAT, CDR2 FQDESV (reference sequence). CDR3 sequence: CASSSQGSTDTQYF. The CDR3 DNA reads TGTGCCAGCAGCTCCCAAGGGAGCACAGATACGCAGTATTTT.

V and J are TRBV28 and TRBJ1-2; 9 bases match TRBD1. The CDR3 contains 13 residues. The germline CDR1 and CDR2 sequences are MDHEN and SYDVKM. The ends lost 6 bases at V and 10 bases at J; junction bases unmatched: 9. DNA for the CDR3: TGTGCCAGCAGAACAGGGGGCGCTTGGTCCTACACCTTC. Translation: CASRTGGAWSYTF.

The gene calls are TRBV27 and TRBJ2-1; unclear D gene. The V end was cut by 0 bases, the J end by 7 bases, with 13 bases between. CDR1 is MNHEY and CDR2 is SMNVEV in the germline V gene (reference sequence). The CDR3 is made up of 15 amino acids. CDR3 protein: CASSLSSGFLNEQFF. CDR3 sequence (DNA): TGTGCCAGCAGTTTATCGAGTGGTTTCCTAAATGAGCAGTTCTTC.

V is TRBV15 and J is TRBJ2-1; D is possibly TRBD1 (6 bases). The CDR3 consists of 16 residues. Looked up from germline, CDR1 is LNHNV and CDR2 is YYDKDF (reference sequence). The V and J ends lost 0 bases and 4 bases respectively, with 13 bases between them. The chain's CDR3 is CATSRDTGLGYNEQFF. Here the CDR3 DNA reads TGTGCCACCAGCAGAGATACAGGGTTGGGTTACAATGAGCAGTTCTTC.

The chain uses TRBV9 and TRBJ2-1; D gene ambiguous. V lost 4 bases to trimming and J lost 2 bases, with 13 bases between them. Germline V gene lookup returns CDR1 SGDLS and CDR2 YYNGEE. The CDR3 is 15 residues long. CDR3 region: CASSSPPGPYNEQFF. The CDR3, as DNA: TGTGCCAGCAGCTCCCCCCCTGGGCCCTACAATGAGCAGTTCTTC.